Listed here are 22 T cell receptor beta chains from one sample, sequenced in a study of identical twins. TCRdb redid the calling of the 5' RACE reads with MiXCR, one entry per CDR3 protein. The sample has 1,800,000 or so distinct CDR3 sequences; about 32% are singletons. The sequenced material came from cord blood. The receptors come from a newborn girl in good health.

The chain carries TRBV5-6 and TRBJ2-5; 13 positions match TRBD2. Germline-derived CDR1 and CDR2 are SGHDT and YYEEEE. Unmatched junction bases numbered 6, after V lost 4 bases and J lost 3 bases. The length of the CDR3 is 16 residues. CDR3 in DNA: TGTGCCAGCAGCAACTTCGGACTAGCGGGGGAAGAGACCCAGTACTTC. Amino acid sequence: CASSNFGLAGEETQYF.

This clonotype has more than one count but fewer than ten. The J gene is TRBJ2-7, the V gene TRBV12-3 or TRBV12-4; 7 nucleotides match TRBD2. The V segment lost 6 bases and the J segment 3 bases; nucleotides outside the gene matches: 11. The CDR3 contains 15 residues. The CDR3 spells CASRPLAAAYYEQYF. CDR3 DNA: TGTGCCAGCAGGCCTCTAGCGGCGGCCTACTACGAGCAGTACTTC.

This clonotype was seen a few times. The chain couples TRBV28 to TRBJ2-3; D might be TRBD2 (7 bases). V lost 3 bases to trimming and J lost 2 bases, with 18 bases between them. The CDR3 is made up of 17 amino acids. Germline CDR1 and CDR2: MDHEN and SYDVKM. The CDR3 bases are TGTGCCAGCAGTTTCCCCCTAGGGGGAGGGGACACAGATACGCAGTATTTT. Translating it yields CASSFPLGGGDTDTQYF.

This clonotype was detected a few times. The chain couples TRBV5-1 to TRBJ2-7; D is perhaps TRBD2 (6 bases). Germline CDR1 reads SGHRS; CDR2 reads YFSETQ. V lost 4 bases and J 0 bases, leaving 14 bases between the germline ends. The CDR3 loop spans 15 amino acids. CDR3 in DNA: TGCGCCAGCAGCCCGAGCGGGTGGAACTCCTACGAGCAGTACTTC. This encodes CASSPSGWNSYEQYF. The variable domain in full, with the rest retrieved from reference TRBV5-1 and TRBJ2-7, is KAGVTQTPRYLIKTRGQQVTLSCSPISGHRSVSWYQQTPGQGLQFLFEYFSETQRNKGNFPGRFSGRQFSNSRSEMNVSTLELGDSALYLCASSPSGWNSYEQYFGPGTRLTVT.

DNA of the CDR3: TGTGCCAGCAGCTTGGTATTTCTGGCAGAACCGAACACTGAAGCTTTCTTT. Its translation: CASSLVFLAEPNTEAFF. J is TRBJ1-1 and V is TRBV5-6; D is undetermined. Germline V CDR1 and CDR2: SGHDT, YYEEEE. The CDR3 covers 17 residues. The ends were cut back, 0 bases at V and 1 base at J, with 16 bases in the middle.

Only a few counts were recorded for this clonotype. This chain connects TRBV7-9 to TRBJ2-7; 10 bases line up with TRBD2. The germline CDR1 and CDR2 sequences are SEHNR and FQNEAQ (reference sequence). The CDR3 spans 18 residues. Trimming took 1 base from V and 7 from J; bases not matched to a gene: 16. The CDR3 sequence: CASSLGLAGVLYYNEQYF. The CDR3 region has the DNA TGTGCCAGCAGCTTAGGGCTAGCGGGGGTCTTATACTACAATGAGCAGTACTTC.

This chain connects TRBV12-3 or TRBV12-4 to TRBJ2-1; tentatively, D is TRBD1 (6 bases). The CDR3 runs to 14 residues. The germline V and J ends were trimmed by 6 bases and 0 bases, with 9 bases remaining between them. In nucleotides, the CDR3 is TGTGCCAGCAGAGCCAGGGGCTCCTACAATGAGCAGTTCTTC. Its protein product is CASRARGSYNEQFF.

The gene calls are TRBV7-2 and TRBJ1-6; tentative D call: TRBD1 (5 bases). The germline CDR1 and CDR2 sequences are SGHTA and FQGNSA. The CDR3 contains 16 residues. V gave up 0 bases and J gave up 6 bases, with 12 bases separating them. The CDR3 reads CASSLAPARGNSPLHF. CDR3 DNA: TGTGCCAGCAGCTTAGCGCCGGCGAGGGGTAATTCACCCCTCCACTTT.

This clonotype was detected only a few times. This chain links TRBV11-2 with TRBJ2-3, with D maybe TRBD1 (6 bases). This CDR3 has 16 amino acids. In germline, CDR1 is SGHAT, CDR2 FQNNGV. The germline V and J ends were trimmed by 3 bases and 3 bases, with 16 bases remaining between them. The CDR3 loop reads CASSFGDHRDTDTQYF. The CDR3 region has the DNA TGTGCCAGCAGCTTTGGGGACCACAGGGATACAGATACGCAGTATTTT.

This clonotype has a handful of counts. V usage is TRBV5-1 and J usage is TRBJ2-1; no clear D. V dropped 1 base and J dropped 5 bases, with 13 bases sitting between them. Germline V CDR1 and CDR2: SGHRS, YFSETQ. The CDR3 spans 15 residues. The CDR3 is CASSLLPSPNNEQFF. In DNA form, the CDR3 reads TGCGCCAGCAGCTTGCTCCCTTCTCCGAACAATGAGCAGTTCTTC.

This clonotype showed up many times. The chain recombines TRBV12-3 or TRBV12-4 with TRBJ2-4; tentative D call: TRBD1 (6 bases). Trimming removed 3 bases from V and 8 bases from J, with 17 bases in between. The CDR3 covers 15 residues. CDR3 loop: CASSLYRVEGDIQYF. The CDR3 region has the DNA TGTGCCAGCAGTTTGTACCGGGTTGAGGGGGACATTCAGTACTTC.

V is TRBV29-1 and J is TRBJ2-3; D is possibly TRBD1 or TRBD2 (5 bases each). Germline V gives CDR1 SQVTM, CDR2 ANQGSEA. The CDR3 extends over 18 amino acids. V lost 1 base and J 1 base, leaving 21 bases between the germline ends. The CDR3 sequence is CSVEGARGKTRRTDTQYF. CDR3 bases: TGCAGCGTTGAAGGGGCGAGGGGAAAAACGAGGCGCACAGATACGCAGTATTTT.

The V gene is TRBV6-1, the J gene TRBJ2-7; D might be TRBD2 (6 bases). Trimming removed 7 bases at V and 3 bases at J, with 13 bases between. This CDR3 region has 13 residues. The germline V gene encodes CDR1 MNHNS and CDR2 SASEGT. Here the CDR3 DNA reads TGTGCCAGCATCACCTGGAGGGGCTACGAGCAGTACTTC. Its protein product is CASITWRGYEQYF.

The chain is built from TRBV12-3 or TRBV12-4 and TRBJ2-2; 7 bases line up with TRBD1. V was clipped by 3 bases and J by 7 bases; unmatched bases: 11. This CDR3 comprises 16 residues. The CDR3 loop is CASSLTTGKRGGELFF. CDR3 coding DNA: TGTGCCAGCAGTTTGACGACAGGGAAACGTGGCGGGGAGCTGTTTTTT.

This clonotype was recorded at least ten times. The chain joins TRBV14 to TRBJ2-5; D is undetermined. The tail of the sequence fits TRBJ2-7 better, so the J call may be wrong. In germline, CDR1 is SGHDN, CDR2 FVKESK. This CDR3 region has 11 residues. CDR3 in DNA: TGTGCCAGCAGCCAATCTGGCGAGCAGTACTTC. This sequence encodes CASSQSGEQYF.

The gene calls are TRBV20-1 and TRBJ1-5; D possibly corresponds to TRBD1 (5 bases). The CDR3 contains 13 residues. Germline-derived CDR1 and CDR2 are DFQATT and SNEGSKA (reference sequence). V lost 1 base to trimming and J lost 5 bases, with 9 bases between them. CDR3 DNA: TGCAGTGCTAGAGGCAGGGTCGATCAGCCCCAGCATTTT. Amino acid sequence: CSARGRVDQPQHF.

This clonotype was detected a few times. The V gene is TRBV20-1, the J gene TRBJ1-5, with D perhaps matching TRBD1 (5 bases). V lost 1 base to trimming and J lost 5 bases, with 15 bases between them. CDR3 size: 15 residues. Germline CDR1 and CDR2: DFQATT and SNEGSKA (reference sequence). DNA of the CDR3: TGCAGTGCTAGAGCTAAACAGGAGAGGGATCAGCCCCAGCATTTT. Protein sequence: CSARAKQERDQPQHF.

This chain uses TRBV19 with TRBJ2-3, with a weak D call TRBD1 (5 bases). The CDR3 covers 15 residues. Trimming removed 6 bases from V and 2 bases from J, with 15 bases in between. Germline loops: CDR1 LNHDA, CDR2 SQIVND (reference sequence). CDR3 in amino acids: CASRRQQGDTDTQYF. The CDR3 bases are TGTGCCAGTAGACGACAGCAGGGCGACACAGATACGCAGTATTTT. The full variable domain, completed using reference TRBV19 and TRBJ2-3, is DGGITQSPKYLFRKEGQNVTLSCEQNLNHDAMYWYRQDPGQGLRLIYYSQIVNDFQKGDIAEGYSVSREKKESFPLTVTSAQKNPTAFYLCASRRQQGDTDTQYFGPGTRLTVL.

This clonotype was counted at least ten times. V gene TRBV6-5 combines with J gene TRBJ2-5; unclear D gene. Trimming left V 2 bases short and J 3 bases short, with 13 bases between. This CDR3 comprises 15 residues. Germline CDR1 and CDR2: MNHEY and SVGAGI. The CDR3: CASSYPNRWEETQYF. The CDR3 nucleotides read TGTGCCAGCAGTTACCCCAACCGGTGGGAAGAGACCCAGTACTTC.

The chain carries TRBV6-5 and TRBJ1-1; 8 nucleotides line up with TRBD1. The CDR3 is 16 amino acids. Per the germline V gene, CDR1 is MNHEY and CDR2 is SVGAGI. V gave up 0 bases and J gave up 3 bases; unmatched junction bases: 6. CDR3 sequence reads: CASSYSGTGAYTEAFF. The DNA of the CDR3 is TGTGCCAGCAGTTACTCCGGGACAGGCGCCTACACTGAAGCTTTCTTT.

V is TRBV20-1 and J is TRBJ1-5; D may be TRBD1 (5 bases). The germline V and J ends were trimmed by 1 base and 4 bases, with 14 bases remaining between them. The CDR3 loop spans 15 amino acids. Germline CDR1 is DFQATT and CDR2 is SNEGSKA (reference sequence). In DNA form, the CDR3 reads TGCAGTGCTAGAGTATCGGGGACTCTGAATCAGCCCCAGCATTTT. Its translation is CSARVSGTLNQPQHF.

This clonotype showed up many times. At one end, the junction sequence differs from germline, possibly due to a read error. The rearrangement uses TRBV5-1 and TRBJ2-5; D may be TRBD1 (8 bases). Germline V gene lookup returns CDR1 SGHRS and CDR2 YFSETQ. There are 14 residues in the CDR3. As DNA, the CDR3 is TGTGCCAGCAGCAGCGGGACAGGTCAAGAGACCCAGTACTTC. Translating gives CASSSGTGQETQYF.